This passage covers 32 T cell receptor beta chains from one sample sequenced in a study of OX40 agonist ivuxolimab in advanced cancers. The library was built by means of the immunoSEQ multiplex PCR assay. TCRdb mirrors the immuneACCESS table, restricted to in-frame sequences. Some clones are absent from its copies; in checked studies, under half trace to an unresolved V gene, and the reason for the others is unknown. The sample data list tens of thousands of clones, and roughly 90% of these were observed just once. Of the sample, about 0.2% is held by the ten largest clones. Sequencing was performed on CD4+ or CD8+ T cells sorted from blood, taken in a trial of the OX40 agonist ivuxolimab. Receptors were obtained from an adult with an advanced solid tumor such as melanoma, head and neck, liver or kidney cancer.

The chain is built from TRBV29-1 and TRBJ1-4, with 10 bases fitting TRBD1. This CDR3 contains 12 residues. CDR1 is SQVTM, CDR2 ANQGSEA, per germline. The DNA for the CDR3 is TGCAGTTTCCGGGACAGGGGTGAAAAACTGTTTTTT. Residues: CSFRDRGEKLFF.

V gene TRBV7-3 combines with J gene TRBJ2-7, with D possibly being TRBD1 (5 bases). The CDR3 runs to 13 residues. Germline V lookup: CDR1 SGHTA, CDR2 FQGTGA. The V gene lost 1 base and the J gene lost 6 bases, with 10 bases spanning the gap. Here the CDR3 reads CASSLNSRAEQYF. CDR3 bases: TGTGCCAGCAGCTTAAATTCCAGGGCCGAGCAGTACTTC.

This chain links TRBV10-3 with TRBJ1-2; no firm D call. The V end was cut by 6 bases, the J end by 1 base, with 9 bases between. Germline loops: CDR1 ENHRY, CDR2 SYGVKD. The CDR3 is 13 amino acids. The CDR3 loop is CAISRTLNYGYTF. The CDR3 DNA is TGTGCCATCAGCAGGACCCTTAACTATGGCTACACCTTC.

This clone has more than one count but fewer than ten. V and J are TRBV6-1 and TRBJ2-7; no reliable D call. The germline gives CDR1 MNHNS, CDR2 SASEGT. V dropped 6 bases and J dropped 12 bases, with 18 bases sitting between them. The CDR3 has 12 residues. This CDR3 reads CASSKEIGLPYF. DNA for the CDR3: TGTGCCAGCAGCAAAGAGATCGGGCTCCCGTACTTC.

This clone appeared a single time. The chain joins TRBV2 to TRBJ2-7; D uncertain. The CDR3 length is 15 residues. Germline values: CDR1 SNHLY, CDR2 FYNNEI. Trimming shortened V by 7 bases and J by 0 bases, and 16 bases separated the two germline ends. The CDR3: CASTKEPGISYEQYF. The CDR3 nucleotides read TGTGCCAGCACCAAAGAACCGGGTATCTCCTACGAGCAGTACTTC.

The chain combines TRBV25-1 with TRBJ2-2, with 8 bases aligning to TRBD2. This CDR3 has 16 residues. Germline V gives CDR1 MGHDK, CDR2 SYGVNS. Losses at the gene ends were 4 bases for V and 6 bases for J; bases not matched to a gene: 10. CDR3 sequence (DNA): TGTGCCAGCAGTGGTTGGGGTAGCGGGACGCCCGGGGAGCTGTTTTTT. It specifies CASSGWGSGTPGELFF.

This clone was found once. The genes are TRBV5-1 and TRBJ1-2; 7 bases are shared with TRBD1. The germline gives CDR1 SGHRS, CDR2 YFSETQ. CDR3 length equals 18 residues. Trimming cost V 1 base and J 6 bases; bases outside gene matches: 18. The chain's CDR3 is CASSLRPGTGVVGDGYTF. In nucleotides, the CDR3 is TGCGCCAGCAGCTTGCGCCCGGGAACAGGGGTAGTGGGAGATGGCTACACCTTC.

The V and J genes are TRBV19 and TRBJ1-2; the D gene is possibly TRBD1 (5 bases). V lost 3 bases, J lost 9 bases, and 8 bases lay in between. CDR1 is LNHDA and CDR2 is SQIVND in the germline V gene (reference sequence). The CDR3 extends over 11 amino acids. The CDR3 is CASSIRGSYTF. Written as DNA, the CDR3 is TGTGCCAGTAGTATCCGGGGGAGCTACACCTTC.

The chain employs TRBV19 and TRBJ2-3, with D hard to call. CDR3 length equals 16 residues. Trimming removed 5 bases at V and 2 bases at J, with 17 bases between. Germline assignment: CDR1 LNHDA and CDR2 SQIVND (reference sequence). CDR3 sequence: CASSAWIGSNTDTQYF. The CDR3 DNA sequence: TGTGCCAGTAGTGCCTGGATTGGATCTAACACAGATACGCAGTATTTT.

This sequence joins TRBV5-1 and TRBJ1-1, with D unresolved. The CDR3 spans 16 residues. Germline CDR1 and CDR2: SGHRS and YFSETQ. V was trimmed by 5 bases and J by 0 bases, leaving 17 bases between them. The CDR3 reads CASSRGQPNLNTEAFF. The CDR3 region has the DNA TGCGCCAGCAGTAGAGGGCAGCCCAATTTGAACACTGAAGCTTTCTTT. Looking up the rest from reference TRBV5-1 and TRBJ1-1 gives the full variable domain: KAGVTQTPRYLIKTRGQQVTLSCSPISGHRSVSWYQQTPGQGLQFLFEYFSETQRNKGNFPGRFSGRQFSNSRSEMNVSTLELGDSALYLCASSRGQPNLNTEAFFGQGTRLTVV.

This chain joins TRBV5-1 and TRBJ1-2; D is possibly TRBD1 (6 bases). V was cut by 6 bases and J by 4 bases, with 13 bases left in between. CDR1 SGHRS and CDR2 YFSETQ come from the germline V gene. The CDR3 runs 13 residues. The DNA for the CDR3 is TGCGCCAGCAAGAGGGACACAGGCTATGGCTACACCTTC. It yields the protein CASKRDTGYGYTF. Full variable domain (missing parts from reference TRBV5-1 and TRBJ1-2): KAGVTQTPRYLIKTRGQQVTLSCSPISGHRSVSWYQQTPGQGLQFLFEYFSETQRNKGNFPGRFSGRQFSNSRSEMNVSTLELGDSALYLCASKRDTGYGYTFGSGTRLTVV.

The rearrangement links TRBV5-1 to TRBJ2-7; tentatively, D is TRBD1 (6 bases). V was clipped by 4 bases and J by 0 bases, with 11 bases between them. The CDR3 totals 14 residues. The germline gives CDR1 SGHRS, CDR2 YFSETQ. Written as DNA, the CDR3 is TGCGCCAGCAGCCCAGGGGACCGCTCCTACGAGCAGTACTTC. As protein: CASSPGDRSYEQYF.

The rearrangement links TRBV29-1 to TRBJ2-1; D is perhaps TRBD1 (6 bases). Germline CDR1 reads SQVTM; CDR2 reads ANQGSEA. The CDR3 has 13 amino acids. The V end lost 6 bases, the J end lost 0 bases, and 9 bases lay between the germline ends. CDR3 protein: CSVQGSSYNEQFF. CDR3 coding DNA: TGCAGCGTACAGGGAAGCTCCTACAATGAGCAGTTCTTC.

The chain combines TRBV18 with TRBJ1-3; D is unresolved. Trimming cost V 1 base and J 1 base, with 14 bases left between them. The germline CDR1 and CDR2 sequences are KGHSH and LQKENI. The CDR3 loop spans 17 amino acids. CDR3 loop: CASSPLGSAWSGNTIYF. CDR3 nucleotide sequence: TGTGCCAGCTCACCACTCGGGTCGGCTTGGTCTGGAAACACCATATATTTT.

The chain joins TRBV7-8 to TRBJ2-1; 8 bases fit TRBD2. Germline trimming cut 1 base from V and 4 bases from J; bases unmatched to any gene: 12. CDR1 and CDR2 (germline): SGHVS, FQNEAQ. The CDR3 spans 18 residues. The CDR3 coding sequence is TGTGCCAGCAGCTTAGATGGCGGGAGGACCACTGGGTACAATGAGCAGTTCTTC. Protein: CASSLDGGRTTGYNEQFF.

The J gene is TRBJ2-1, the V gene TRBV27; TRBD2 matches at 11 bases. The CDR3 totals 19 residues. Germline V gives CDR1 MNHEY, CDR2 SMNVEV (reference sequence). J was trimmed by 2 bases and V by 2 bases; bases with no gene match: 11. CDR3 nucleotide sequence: TGTGCCAGCAGTTTAGTTTTAGCGGGGGGGCCCTTCACCTACAATGAGCAGTTCTTC. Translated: CASSLVLAGGPFTYNEQFF.

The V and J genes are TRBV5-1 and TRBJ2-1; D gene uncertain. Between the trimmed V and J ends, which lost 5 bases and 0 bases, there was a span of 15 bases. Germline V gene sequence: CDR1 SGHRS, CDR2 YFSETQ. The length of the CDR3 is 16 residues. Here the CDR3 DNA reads TGCGCCAGCAGACCCATGGCTAGTAGCTCCTACAATGAGCAGTTCTTC. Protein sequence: CASRPMASSSYNEQFF.

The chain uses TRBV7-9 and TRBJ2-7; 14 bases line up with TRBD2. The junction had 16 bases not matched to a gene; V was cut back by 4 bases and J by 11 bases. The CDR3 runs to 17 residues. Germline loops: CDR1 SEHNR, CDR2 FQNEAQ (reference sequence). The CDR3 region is CASSSHQGLAGDRLKYF. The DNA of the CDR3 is TGTGCCAGCAGCTCACATCAGGGACTAGCGGGAGACCGCCTGAAGTACTTC.

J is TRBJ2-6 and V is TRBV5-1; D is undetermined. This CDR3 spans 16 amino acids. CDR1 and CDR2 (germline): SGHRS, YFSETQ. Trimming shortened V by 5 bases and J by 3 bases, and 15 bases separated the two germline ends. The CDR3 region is CASRSATRRGANVLTF. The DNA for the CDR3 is TGCGCCAGCAGGTCGGCTACAAGGCGTGGGGCCAACGTCCTGACTTTC.

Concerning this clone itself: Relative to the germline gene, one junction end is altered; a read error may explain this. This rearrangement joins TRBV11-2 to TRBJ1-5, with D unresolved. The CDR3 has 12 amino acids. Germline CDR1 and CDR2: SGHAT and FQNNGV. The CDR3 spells CATSISNQPQHF. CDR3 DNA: TGTGCCACCAGCATTAGCAATCAGCCCCAGCATTTT.

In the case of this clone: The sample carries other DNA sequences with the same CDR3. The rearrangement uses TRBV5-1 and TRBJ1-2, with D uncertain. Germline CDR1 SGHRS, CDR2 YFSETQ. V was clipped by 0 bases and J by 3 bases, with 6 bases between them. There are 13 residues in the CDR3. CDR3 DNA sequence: TGCGCCAGCAGCTTGGAGGGAGACTATGGCTACACCTTC. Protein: CASSLEGDYGYTF.

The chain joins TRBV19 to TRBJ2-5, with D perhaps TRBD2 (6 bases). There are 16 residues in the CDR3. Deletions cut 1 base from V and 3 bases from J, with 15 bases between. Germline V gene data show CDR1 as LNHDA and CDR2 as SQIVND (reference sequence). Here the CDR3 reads CASSIGGTPGKETQYF. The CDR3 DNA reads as TGTGCCAGTAGTATAGGAGGGACTCCGGGAAAAGAGACCCAGTACTTC. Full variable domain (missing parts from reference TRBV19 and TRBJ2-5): DGGITQSPKYLFRKEGQNVTLSCEQNLNHDAMYWYRQDPGQGLRLIYYSQIVNDFQKGDIAEGYSVSREKKESFPLTVTSAQKNPTAFYLCASSIGGTPGKETQYFGPGTRLLVL.

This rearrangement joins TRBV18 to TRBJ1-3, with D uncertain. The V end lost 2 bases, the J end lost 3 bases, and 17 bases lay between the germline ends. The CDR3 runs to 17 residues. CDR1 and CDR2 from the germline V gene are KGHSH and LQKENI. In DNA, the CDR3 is TGTGCCAGCTCACCAAGAACGGGAGGCGGCGGTGGAAACACCATATATTTT. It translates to CASSPRTGGGGGNTIYF.

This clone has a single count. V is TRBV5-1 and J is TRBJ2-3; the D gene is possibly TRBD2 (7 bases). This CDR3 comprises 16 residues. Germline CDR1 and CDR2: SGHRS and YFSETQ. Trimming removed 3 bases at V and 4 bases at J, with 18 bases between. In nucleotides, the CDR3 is TGCGCCAGCAGCTGGGGGCGGGGGAGTAGGCCAGATACGCAGTATTTT. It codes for CASSWGRGSRPDTQYF.

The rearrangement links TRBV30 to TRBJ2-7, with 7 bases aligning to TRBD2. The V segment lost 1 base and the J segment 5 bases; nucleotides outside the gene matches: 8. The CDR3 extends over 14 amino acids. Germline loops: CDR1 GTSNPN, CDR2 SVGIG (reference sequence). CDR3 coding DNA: TGTGCCTGGAGTGACGGGGGGATCTTCGACGAGCAGTACTTC. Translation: CAWSDGGIFDEQYF.

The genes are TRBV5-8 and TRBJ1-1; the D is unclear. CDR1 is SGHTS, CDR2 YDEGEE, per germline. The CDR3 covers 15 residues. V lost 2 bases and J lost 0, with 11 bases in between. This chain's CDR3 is CASSFGGRLNTEAFF. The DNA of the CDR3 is TGTGCCAGCAGCTTCGGTGGCAGGCTGAACACTGAAGCTTTCTTT.

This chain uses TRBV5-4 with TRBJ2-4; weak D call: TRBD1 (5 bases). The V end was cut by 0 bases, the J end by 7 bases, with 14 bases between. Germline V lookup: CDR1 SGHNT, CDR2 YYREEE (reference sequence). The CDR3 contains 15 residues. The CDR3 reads CASSLAGQGKNIQYF. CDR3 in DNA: TGTGCCAGCAGCTTGGCCGGTCAGGGTAAGAACATTCAGTACTTC.

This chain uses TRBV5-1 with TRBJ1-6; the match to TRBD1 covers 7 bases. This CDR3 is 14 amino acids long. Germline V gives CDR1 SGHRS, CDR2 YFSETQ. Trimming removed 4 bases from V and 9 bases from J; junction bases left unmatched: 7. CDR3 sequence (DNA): TGCGCCAGCAGCAACCCGGGACAGAGTTCACCCCTCCACTTT. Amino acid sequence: CASSNPGQSSPLHF.

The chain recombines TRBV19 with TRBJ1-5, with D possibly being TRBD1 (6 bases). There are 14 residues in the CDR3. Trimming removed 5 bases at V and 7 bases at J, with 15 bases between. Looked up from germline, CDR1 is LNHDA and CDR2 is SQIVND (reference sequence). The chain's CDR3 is CASSDSRGWQPQHF. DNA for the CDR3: TGTGCCAGTAGTGATTCCAGGGGTTGGCAGCCCCAGCATTTT. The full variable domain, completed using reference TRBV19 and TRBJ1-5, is DGGITQSPKYLFRKEGQNVTLSCEQNLNHDAMYWYRQDPGQGLRLIYYSQIVNDFQKGDIAEGYSVSREKKESFPLTVTSAQKNPTAFYLCASSDSRGWQPQHFGDGTRLSIL.

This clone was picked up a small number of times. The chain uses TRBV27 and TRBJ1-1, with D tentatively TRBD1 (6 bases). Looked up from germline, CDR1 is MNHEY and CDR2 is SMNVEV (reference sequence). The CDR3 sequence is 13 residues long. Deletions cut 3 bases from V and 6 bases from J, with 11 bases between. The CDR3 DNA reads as TGTGCCAGCAGTTTTACAGGGATGGCTGAAGCTTTCTTT. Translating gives CASSFTGMAEAFF.

The DNA of the CDR3 is TGTGCCAGTAGGAACAGGGGGCGCGGAAATAACTATGGCTACACCTTC. This sequence encodes CASRNRGRGNNYGYTF. The genes are TRBV19 and TRBJ1-2, with 9 bases that match TRBD1. Germline lookup yields CDR1 LNHDA and CDR2 SQIVND (reference sequence). V shed 6 bases and J 1 base; nucleotides not matched to a gene: 9. The CDR3 is 16 amino acids.

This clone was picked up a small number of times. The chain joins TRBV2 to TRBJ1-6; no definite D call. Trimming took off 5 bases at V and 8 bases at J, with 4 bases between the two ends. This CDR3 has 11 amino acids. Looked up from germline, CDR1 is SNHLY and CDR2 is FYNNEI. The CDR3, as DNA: TGTGCCAGCAGTCTAGATTCACCCCTCCACTTT. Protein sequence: CASSLDSPLHF.